Following are 20 T cell receptor beta chains from one sample sequenced in a study of blood T cell repertoires in COVID-19. Clones were read by immunoSEQ multiplex PCR, and TCRdb kept only the in-frame ones, dropping some. The sample includes 80,000 to 100,000 clones, about 89% of them seen just once. The sequenced sample was peripheral blood. The source of these receptors is a human donor with active COVID-19. The donor label of this sample is uncertain.

The chain combines TRBV9 with TRBJ2-1, with TRBD1 matching over 8 bases. The CDR3 has 17 amino acids. Germline lookup yields CDR1 SGDLS and CDR2 YYNGEE. Unmatched junction bases numbered 11, after V lost 4 bases and J lost 2 bases. Here the CDR3 reads CASSPLIGGQAYNEQFF. The CDR3 DNA reads TGTGCCAGCAGCCCTCTCATAGGGGGACAGGCCTACAATGAGCAGTTCTTC.

The rearrangement links TRBV6-5 to TRBJ2-1; 8 bases line up with TRBD2. The CDR3 runs to 14 residues. Germline V gene sequence: CDR1 MNHEY, CDR2 SVGAGI. J gave up 10 bases and V 8 bases, and 13 bases lay outside the gene matches. The CDR3 region has the DNA TGTGCCAGCCGTTCGAGCGGGGGTGTCGGAGAGCAGTTCTTC. Its translation is CASRSSGGVGEQFF.

V is TRBV10-3 and J is TRBJ2-1; D not resolved. CDR3 length: 17 amino acids. The ends were cut back, 3 bases at V and 0 bases at J, with 15 bases in the middle. From germline, CDR1 is ENHRY and CDR2 SYGVKD. CDR3 region: CAISERQTLGSYNEQFF. The CDR3 coding sequence is TGTGCCATCAGTGAAAGGCAGACTCTGGGCTCCTACAATGAGCAGTTCTTC.

This chain uses TRBV4-1 with TRBJ2-7; 11 nucleotides match TRBD2. V shed 4 bases, J shed 2 bases, and the junction held 4 bases outside the gene matches. CDR3 size: 15 residues. Germline-derived CDR1 and CDR2 are MGHRA and YSYEKL. CDR3 loop: CASSPLLAGAYEQYF. As DNA, the CDR3 is TGCGCCAGCAGCCCCTTACTAGCGGGGGCCTACGAGCAGTACTTC.

This chain joins TRBV5-1 and TRBJ1-4, with 9 bases fitting TRBD1. V lost 4 bases to trimming and J lost 5 bases; unmatched junction nucleotides: 6. The CDR3 is made up of 15 amino acids. Germline V gene data show CDR1 as SGHRS and CDR2 as YFSETQ. The CDR3 nucleotides are TGCGCCAGCAGCCCGGGGGGACAGGGAAATGAAAAACTGTTTTTT. It specifies CASSPGGQGNEKLFF. The variable domain in full, completed from reference TRBV5-1 and TRBJ1-4, reads KAGVTQTPRYLIKTRGQQVTLSCSPISGHRSVSWYQQTPGQGLQFLFEYFSETQRNKGNFPGRFSGRQFSNSRSEMNVSTLELGDSALYLCASSPGGQGNEKLFFGSGTQLSVL.

The gene calls are TRBV14 and TRBJ2-1, with a weak D call TRBD1 (5 bases). The CDR3 totals 14 residues. Between the trimmed V and J ends, which lost 2 bases and 9 bases, there was a span of 14 bases. Germline assignment: CDR1 SGHDN and CDR2 FVKESK. The CDR3 DNA sequence: TGTGCCAGCAGCCAAACTAACAGGTTAAGTGAGCAGTTCTTC. The encoded protein is CASSQTNRLSEQFF.

Turning to this clone: The junction shows a germline mismatch at one end, possibly a read error. The chain uses TRBV7-2 and TRBJ2-7; the D gene is possibly TRBD2 (6 bases). Germline CDR1 is SGHTA and CDR2 is FQGNSA. The CDR3 spans 11 residues. This CDR3 is CASSPGAGPHF. The CDR3 region has the DNA TGTGCCAGCAGCCCAGGAGCGGGCCCCCACTTC. Complete variable domain (other parts from reference TRBV7-2 and TRBJ2-7): GAGVSQSPSNKVTEKGKDVELRCDPISGHTALYWYRQSLGQGLEFLIYFQGNSAPDKSGLPSDRFSAERTGGSVSTLTIQRTQQEDSAVYLCASSPGAGPHFGPGTRLTVT.

This clone was seen only once. This chain uses TRBV12-3 or TRBV12-4 with TRBJ1-1; no definite D call. The CDR3 has 13 amino acids. Between the trimmed V and J ends, which lost 3 bases and 5 bases, there was a span of 10 bases. In nucleotides, the CDR3 is TGTGCCAGCAGTTTGGTCCCGGGGACTGAAGCTTTCTTT. Translation: CASSLVPGTEAFF.

J is TRBJ2-5 and V is TRBV23-1; 11 bases are a match to TRBD1. TRBV23-1 is an ORF for which the function is uncertain. The CDR3 runs to 15 residues. The J segment lost 4 bases and the V segment lost 0 bases, leaving 1 base of the junction unmatched. The CDR3 region is CASSQSGTGGETQYF. DNA for the CDR3: TGCGCCAGCAGTCAATCCGGGACAGGGGGAGAGACCCAGTACTTC.

The chain carries TRBV9 and TRBJ2-2, with 7 bases aligning to TRBD1. V dropped 6 bases and J dropped 3; count of bases not matched to a gene: 8. The CDR3 totals 15 residues. Per the germline V gene, CDR1 is SGDLS and CDR2 is YYNGEE. The CDR3 nucleotides read TGTGCCAGCAACCATCCGGGGACAGACACCGGGGAGCTGTTTTTT. This gives the protein CASNHPGTDTGELFF. The full variable domain, in which reference TRBV9 and TRBJ2-2 provide the parts outside the CDR3, is DSGVTQTPKHLITATGQRVTLRCSPRSGDLSVYWYQQSLDQGLQFLIQYYNGEERAKGNILERFSAQQFPDLHSELNLSSLELGDSALYFCASNHPGTDTGELFFGEGSRLTVL.

The rearrangement links TRBV6-5 to TRBJ1-2, with 7 bases lining up with TRBD1. Germline V gene lookup returns CDR1 MNHEY and CDR2 SVGAGI. The CDR3 loop spans 14 amino acids. V shed 5 bases and J 4 bases; nucleotides not matched to a gene: 7. CDR3 protein: CASSPTGTAYGYTF. The CDR3, as DNA: TGTGCCAGCAGTCCAACCGGGACAGCCTATGGCTACACCTTC.

This chain connects TRBV28 to TRBJ2-5, with 8 bases that match TRBD1. V lost 6 bases, J lost 5 bases, and 8 bases stayed unmatched. The length of the CDR3 is 14 residues. The germline CDR1 and CDR2 sequences are MDHEN and SYDVKM. In nucleotides, the CDR3 is TGTGCCAGCAGGCCACAGGGGGGCGGGGAGACCCAGTACTTC. It is translated as CASRPQGGGETQYF.

The CDR3 protein is CASSSLTGVTEAFF. In DNA, the CDR3 is TGCGCCAGCAGCTCCCTTACAGGGGTTACTGAAGCTTTCTTT. The J gene is TRBJ1-1, the V gene TRBV5-1; 7 bases are a match to TRBD1. V trimming: 3 bases; J trimming: 5 bases; junction bases outside the gene matches: 7. The CDR3 runs to 14 residues. CDR1 SGHRS and CDR2 YFSETQ come from the germline V gene. The whole variable domain, remainder taken from reference TRBV5-1 and TRBJ1-1, is KAGVTQTPRYLIKTRGQQVTLSCSPISGHRSVSWYQQTPGQGLQFLFEYFSETQRNKGNFPGRFSGRQFSNSRSEMNVSTLELGDSALYLCASSSLTGVTEAFFGQGTRLTVV.

V usage is TRBV14 and J usage is TRBJ1-2, with D perhaps TRBD1 (6 bases). Trimming removed 8 bases from V and 3 bases from J, with 16 bases in between. The CDR3 spans 14 residues. Germline CDR1 is SGHDN and CDR2 is FVKESK. This chain's CDR3 is CASGIAGVHYGYTF. CDR3 in DNA: TGTGCCAGCGGTATCGCAGGGGTCCACTATGGCTACACCTTC.

The rearrangement joins TRBV27 to TRBJ2-7, with 9 bases that match TRBD1. Trimming cost V 1 base and J 3 bases; bases outside gene matches: 10. CDR1 MNHEY and CDR2 SMNVEV come from the germline V gene (reference sequence). The CDR3 is 17 amino acids. CDR3 DNA sequence: TGTGCCAGCAGTTTATTGATAACCAGGGACAGGGTCTACGAGCAGTACTTC. It codes for CASSLLITRDRVYEQYF.

This chain uses TRBV4-1 with TRBJ2-3; TRBD2 is a possible D gene (6 bases). Trimming left V 4 bases short and J 0 bases short, with 11 bases between. Germline V gives CDR1 MGHRA, CDR2 YSYEKL. This CDR3 is built from 15 residues. This CDR3 reads CASSLTSMSTDTQYF. CDR3 nucleotides: TGCGCCAGCAGCCTCACTAGCATGAGCACAGATACGCAGTATTTT.

As concerns this clone: Other DNA sequences in this specimen translate into the identical CDR3. This chain connects TRBV7-8 to TRBJ2-7, with 11 bases fitting TRBD1. The ends lost 4 bases at V and 3 bases at J; junction bases unmatched: 2. CDR1 is SGHVS and CDR2 is FQNEAQ in the germline V gene. The CDR3 has 14 residues. In DNA, the CDR3 is TGTGCCAGCAGCTCGGGGACAGGGGGCTACGAGCAGTACTTC. This codes for CASSSGTGGYEQYF.

The V call is TRBV2, the J call TRBJ2-5, with 9 bases that match TRBD2. J lost 7 bases, V lost 4 bases, and 13 bases had no gene match. In germline, CDR1 is SNHLY, CDR2 FYNNEI. The CDR3 totals 16 residues. CDR3 in amino acids: CASSAQRGVQLGTQYF. The CDR3 region has the DNA TGTGCCAGCAGTGCCCAGCGGGGGGTTCAGTTGGGGACCCAGTACTTC. Full variable domain (outside the CDR3, taken from reference TRBV2 and TRBJ2-5): EPEVTQTPSHQVTQMGQEVILRCVPISNHLYFYWYRQILGQKVEFLVSFYNNEISEKSEIFDDQFSVERPDGSNFTLKIRSTKLEDSAMYFCASSAQRGVQLGTQYFGPGTRLLVL.

The CDR3 reads CASSELWRGGSKNIQYF. DNA of the CDR3: TGTGCCAGCAGTGAACTATGGAGGGGAGGAAGCAAAAACATTCAGTACTTC. The chain links TRBV6-1 to TRBJ2-4; the D gene is possibly TRBD2 (6 bases). CDR1 and CDR2 (germline): MNHNS, SASEGT. Between the trimmed V and J ends, which lost 2 bases and 3 bases, there was a span of 17 bases. The CDR3 consists of 17 residues.

V usage is TRBV5-1 and J usage is TRBJ2-1; D possibly corresponds to TRBD1 (5 bases). The CDR3 covers 16 residues. Looked up from germline, CDR1 is SGHRS and CDR2 is YFSETQ. V lost 4 bases, J lost 5 bases, and 19 bases lay in between. The CDR3 sequence is CASSPGVGQSHNEQFF. In DNA, the CDR3 is TGCGCCAGCAGCCCGGGCGTGGGGCAAAGTCACAATGAGCAGTTCTTC.